The 15 T cell receptor beta chains presented below share a single source sample, sequenced in a study of OX40 agonist ivuxolimab in advanced cancers. The library was obtained by the immunoSEQ multiplex PCR assay. Drawn from immuneACCESS, this table holds only the in-frame rearrangements with V and J called that TCRdb kept. Clones are partly lost; checked studies trace under half to an unresolved V gene and leave the rest unexplained. In this sample the table shows about 35,000 clones, 70% to 85% of which occur a single time. Approximately 15% of the sample is in the top ten clones. The sample here was CD4+ or CD8+ T cells sorted from blood, taken in a trial of the OX40 agonist ivuxolimab. All receptors derive from an adult with an advanced solid tumor such as melanoma, head and neck, liver or kidney cancer.

The CDR3 region is CASSPSGTSGRREQYF. The CDR3 nucleotides read TGTGCCAGCAGCCCTAGCGGGACTAGCGGGAGGCGAGAGCAGTACTTC. The V call is TRBV11-3, the J call TRBJ2-7, with 15 nucleotides matching TRBD2. CDR3 length equals 16 residues. Germline CDR1 reads SGHNT; CDR2 reads YENEEA. V shed 5 bases and J 7 bases; nucleotides not matched to a gene: 9.

This chain links TRBV6-1 with TRBJ2-3; 10 bases align to TRBD2. V was clipped by 10 bases and J by 4 bases; unmatched bases: 8. Germline V gene data show CDR1 as MNHNS and CDR2 as SASEGT. The length of the CDR3 is 14 residues. The CDR3 DNA is TGTGCCACAACAGCGGGGGGGCCTCCAGATACGCAGTATTTT. Its translation is CATTAGGPPDTQYF.

This chain uses TRBV10-3 with TRBJ2-3; no firm D call. Trimming took 2 bases from V and 6 from J, leaving 15 bases between them. Germline loops: CDR1 ENHRY, CDR2 SYGVKD. The CDR3 loop spans 15 amino acids. This CDR3 is CAISERAAPTDTQYF. The CDR3 bases are TGTGCCATCAGTGAGAGAGCCGCCCCCACGGATACGCAGTATTTT.

Here the CDR3 reads CASSFRREGYEQYF. In DNA form, the CDR3 reads TGTGCCAGCAGCTTTAGGCGAGAGGGATACGAGCAGTACTTC. V gene TRBV5-6 combines with J gene TRBJ2-7; tentative D call: TRBD2 (5 bases). V lost 2 bases to trimming and J lost 4 bases, with 13 bases between them. Germline V gives CDR1 SGHDT, CDR2 YYEEEE. This CDR3 has 14 residues. Variable domain in full (rest from reference TRBV5-6 and TRBJ2-7): DAGVTQSPTHLIKTRGQQVTLRCSPKSGHDTVSWYQQALGQGPQFIFQYYEEEERQRGNFPDRFSGHQFPNYSSELNVNALLLGDSALYLCASSFRREGYEQYFGPGTRLTVT.

This clone was picked up a small number of times. The chain uses TRBV27 and TRBJ2-1; D gene unclear. CDR3 length equals 16 residues. V dropped 5 bases and J dropped 5 bases, with 19 bases sitting between them. CDR1 is MNHEY and CDR2 is SMNVEV in the germline V gene (reference sequence). Here the CDR3 reads CASSPPGAYQDNEQFF. CDR3 sequence (DNA): TGTGCCAGCAGTCCCCCTGGCGCCTATCAGGACAATGAGCAGTTCTTC.

The CDR3 protein is CASSHLGGWGAPEAFF. For the CDR3, the DNA is TGTGCCAGCAGCCACCTGGGAGGATGGGGGGCCCCTGAAGCTTTCTTT. The gene calls are TRBV7-9 and TRBJ1-1; D might be TRBD1 (6 bases). Trimming removed 5 bases at V and 6 bases at J, with 22 bases between. The germline CDR1 and CDR2 sequences are SEHNR and FQNEAQ (reference sequence). This CDR3 spans 16 amino acids. The full variable domain, rest sourced from reference TRBV7-9 and TRBJ1-1, is DTGVSQNPRHKITKRGQNVTFRCDPISEHNRLYWYRQTLGQGPEFLTYFQNEAQLEKSRLLSDRFSAERPKGSFSTLEIQRTEQGDSAMYLCASSHLGGWGAPEAFFGQGTRLTVV.

The CDR3, as DNA: TGTGCCAGCAGCTTAGTAAGGTGGACAGGGGGCTACGAGCAGTACTTC. Its translation is CASSLVRWTGGYEQYF. V is TRBV11-3 and J is TRBJ2-7; 10 bases agree with TRBD1. Per the germline V gene, CDR1 is SGHNT and CDR2 is YENEEA. CDR3 length equals 16 residues. With V trimmed by 1 base and J by 3 bases, 6 bases remained unmatched. The whole variable domain, remainder taken from reference TRBV11-3 and TRBJ2-7, is EAGVVQSPRYKIIEKKQPVAFWCNPISGHNTLYWYLQNLGQGPELLIRYENEEAVDDSQLPKDRFSAERLKGVDSTLKIQPAELGDSAVYLCASSLVRWTGGYEQYFGPGTRLTVT.

CDR3 sequence reads: CASSQAGLAGGGTGELFF. The CDR3 DNA reads as TGCGCCAGCAGCCAAGCGGGACTAGCGGGGGGAGGAACCGGGGAGCTGTTTTTT. The chain is built from TRBV4-1 and TRBJ2-2; 15 bases line up with TRBD2. V dropped 1 base and J dropped 5; count of bases not matched to a gene: 5. CDR3 length: 18 residues. Per germline, CDR1 MGHRA and CDR2 YSYEKL.

The rearrangement uses TRBV19 and TRBJ2-7; 8 nucleotides match TRBD1. Germline assignment: CDR1 LNHDA and CDR2 SQIVND (reference sequence). This CDR3 has 20 residues. J gave up 2 bases and V 0 bases, and 18 bases lay outside the gene matches. This chain's CDR3 is CASSIEAPVFGQGSTYEQYF. DNA of the CDR3: TGTGCCAGTAGTATAGAAGCCCCGGTTTTCGGACAGGGTTCCACCTACGAGCAGTACTTC.

The rearrangement links TRBV7-9 to TRBJ2-1; 10 bases align to TRBD2. CDR3 length equals 16 residues. V shed 4 bases and J 5 bases; nucleotides not matched to a gene: 8. The germline CDR1 and CDR2 sequences are SEHNR and FQNEAQ (reference sequence). CDR3 protein: CASSSRLAGSHNEQFF. CDR3 in DNA: TGTGCCAGCAGCTCCAGACTAGCGGGTAGCCACAATGAGCAGTTCTTC.

This sequence joins TRBV6-5 and TRBJ2-1; 7 bases align to TRBD2. Unmatched junction bases numbered 7, after V lost 4 bases and J lost 4 bases. The CDR3 totals 15 residues. Germline CDR1 is MNHEY and CDR2 is SVGAGI. For the CDR3, the DNA is TGTGCCAGCAGTTCCGCGGGAGCGGGATACAATGAGCAGTTCTTC. It encodes CASSSAGAGYNEQFF.

This chain connects TRBV5-1 to TRBJ1-2; 7 bases are shared with TRBD1. Germline CDR1 SGHRS, CDR2 YFSETQ. The junction had 18 bases not matched to a gene; V was cut back by 3 bases and J by 4 bases. The CDR3 spans 18 residues. In DNA, the CDR3 is TGCGCCAGCAGCTCGAGCGTCCGAGGGGGCGTGCAGGTCTATGGCTACACCTTC. The encoded protein is CASSSSVRGGVQVYGYTF.

This clone was counted only a few times. The chain joins TRBV5-4 to TRBJ2-5; no firm D call. Trimming pared 2 bases from V and 2 bases from J, leaving 7 bases between. CDR3 length: 13 amino acids. Germline CDR1 reads SGHNT; CDR2 reads YYREEE (reference sequence). In nucleotides, the CDR3 is TGTGCCAGCAGCTTAGGGCAGCAAGAGACCCAGTACTTC. Amino acid sequence: CASSLGQQETQYF.

This clone has only a few counts. This chain links TRBV6-1 with TRBJ2-1, with TRBD2 identical over 10 bases. Trimming took 10 bases from V and 7 from J; bases not matched to a gene: 7. Germline CDR1 reads MNHNS; CDR2 reads SASEGT. The CDR3 spans 13 residues. CDR3 bases: TGTGCCATTTCGGGACTAGCGCGTAATGAGCAGTTCTTC. It yields the protein CAISGLARNEQFF.

This clone is a singleton in its sample. The chain links TRBV28 to TRBJ2-3, with D hard to call. From germline, CDR1 is MDHEN and CDR2 SYDVKM. The CDR3 is 12 amino acids. Trimming stripped 2 bases from V and 2 bases from J, with 2 bases between. In DNA form, the CDR3 reads TGTGCCAGCAGTTTAGCCACAGATACGCAGTATTTT. Its protein is CASSLATDTQYF.